This T cell receptor (beta chain) is drawn from a study of PD-1 blockade in classical Hodgkin lymphoma. General study findings and limits: The diversity seen at baseline in complete responders resembled that of newly diagnosed patients. By cycle point C4D1, TCR diversity had risen significantly in CD4+ cells (but not CD8+ cells).

V lost 0 bases and J lost 2; bases outside the gene matches: 5. Germline assignment: CDR1 MDHEN and CDR2 SYDVKM. This CDR3 has 17 residues. To note about this clone: Its cognate antigen is unknown.

Repertoires were generated with immunoSEQ multiplex PCR, while TCRdb's copy carries only in-frame clones and drops some. The sample consists of under 5,000 clones, around 69% of them appearing once. Time point indicated: cycle 4 day 1 (C4D1), after less than 7 weeks of nivolumab. Autologous stem cell transplantation was followed by relapse in every patient, and brentuximab vedotin exposure varied. By magnetic negative selection, CD8+ T cells were isolated from the thawed PBMCs. Complete response, partial response or progressive disease were the best responses. The clonotype comes from a human donor with classical Hodgkin lymphoma. The input for sequencing was CD8+ T cells from blood, taken before the fourth cycle of nivolumab. J is TRBJ2-5 and V is TRBV28; 11 nucleotides match TRBD2. CDR3 in amino acids: CASSLWTSGVNQETQYF. The CDR3 DNA follows: TGTGCCAGCAGTTTATGGACTAGCGGGGTGAATCAAGAGACCCAGTACTTC.